This paragraph reports one TCR beta chain. This clone was seen a few times. There is no known antigen for this receptor. No base-level quality is on record; no much larger clone is a single base apart. This record belongs to a study of technical replicates of blood from several donors (dated by TCRdb to 2016 to 2017). The CDR3 contains 14 residues, cysteine and phenylalanine counted. The DNA shown is the 42-base CDR3, in frame from base 1. The V end gives up 5 bases and the J end 5 bases, leaving 7 bases in the junction not matched to a gene. The CDR1 and CDR2 encoded by the germline V gene (reference sequence) are SEHNR and FQNEAQ. Library construction relied on the immunoSEQ multiplex PCR assay. Drawn from immuneACCESS, this table holds only the in-frame rearrangements with V and J called that TCRdb kept. Clones are partly lost; checked studies trace under half to an unresolved V gene and leave the rest unexplained. This sample has about 94,000 clones in its table, and 90% to 96% of those were observed once. The top ten clones comprise 0.2% to 0.25% of the sample.

The source of this sequence is a human donor in good health. The rearranged segments are TRBV7-9 and TRBJ1-1, and 8 junctional nucleotides match TRBD1. Sequencing was carried out using T cells isolated from PBMCs. The sequence in DNA is TGTGCCAGCAGCCCGACAACAGGGGGGACTGAAGCTTTCTTT. Its coded protein is CASSPTTGGTEAFF.